The sequence of this T cell receptor (beta chain) was determined in a study of blood T cell repertoires in COVID-19. The overall study: There were acute and convalescent COVID-19 samples, and they came from the United States, Italy and Spain. PBMCs, B-cell-depleted T cells, or T cells provided the cDNA or gDNA that made up the material.

In the original workflow: For nucleated cells, counts were estimated from reference gene primer amplification. Profiled with immunoSEQ multiplex PCR; TCRdb holds only in-frame clones, not every one. V and J calls and clone size are those listed in that table; D and trimming were worked out from the DNA. The sample has 200,000 to 250,000 clones; 81% are singletons. Enrolment of Seattle patients took place during active infection, and they were followed longitudinally. The length of the CDR3 is 13 residues. CDR1 is GTSNPN, CDR2 SVGIG, per germline (reference sequence). The ends were cut back, 4 bases at V and 7 bases at J, with 14 bases in the middle.

This chain uses TRBV30 with TRBJ1-5, with a weak D call TRBD1 (5 bases). Sequencing was carried out using peripheral blood. This TCR derives from an elderly woman with COVID-19, enrolled during active disease. CDR3 in DNA: TGTGCCTGGACTTACCGGAGGGGACAGCCCCAGCATTTT. Residues: CAWTYRRGQPQHF.